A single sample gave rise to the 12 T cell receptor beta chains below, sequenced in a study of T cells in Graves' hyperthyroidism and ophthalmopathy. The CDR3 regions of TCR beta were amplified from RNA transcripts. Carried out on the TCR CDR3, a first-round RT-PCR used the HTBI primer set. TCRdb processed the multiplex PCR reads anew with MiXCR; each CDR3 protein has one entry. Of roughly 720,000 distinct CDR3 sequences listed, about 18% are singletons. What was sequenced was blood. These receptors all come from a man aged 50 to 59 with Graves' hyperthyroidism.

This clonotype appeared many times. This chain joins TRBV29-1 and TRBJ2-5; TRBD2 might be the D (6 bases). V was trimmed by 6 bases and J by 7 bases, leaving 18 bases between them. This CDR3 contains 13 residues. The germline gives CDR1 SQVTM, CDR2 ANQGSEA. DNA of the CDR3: TGCAGCGTCGTTTTTGTCCGGGAGTGGACCCAGTACTTC. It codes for CSVVFVREWTQYF.

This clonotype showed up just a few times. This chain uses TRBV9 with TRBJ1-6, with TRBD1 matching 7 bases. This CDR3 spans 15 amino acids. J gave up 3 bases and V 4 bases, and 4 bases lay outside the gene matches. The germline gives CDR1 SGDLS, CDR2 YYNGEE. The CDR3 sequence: CASSSRDSYNSPLHF. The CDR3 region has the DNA TGTGCCAGCAGCTCGCGGGACAGCTATAATTCACCCCTCCACTTT. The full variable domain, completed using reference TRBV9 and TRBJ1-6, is DSGVTQTPKHLITATGQRVTLRCSPRSGDLSVYWYQQSLDQGLQFLIQYYNGEERAKGNILERFSAQQFPDLHSELNLSSLELGDSALYFCASSSRDSYNSPLHFGNGTRLTVT.

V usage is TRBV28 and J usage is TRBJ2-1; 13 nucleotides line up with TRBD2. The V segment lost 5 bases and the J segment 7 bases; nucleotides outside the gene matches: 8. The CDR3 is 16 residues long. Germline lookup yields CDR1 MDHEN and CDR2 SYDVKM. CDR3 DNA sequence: TGTGCCAGCAGTCCTACTAGCGGGAGGGCCGTAAATGAGCAGTTCTTC. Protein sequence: CASSPTSGRAVNEQFF.

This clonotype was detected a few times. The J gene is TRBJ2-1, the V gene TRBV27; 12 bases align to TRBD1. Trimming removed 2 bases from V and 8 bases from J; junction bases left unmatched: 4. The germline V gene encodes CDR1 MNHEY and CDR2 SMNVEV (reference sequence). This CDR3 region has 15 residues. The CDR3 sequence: CASSLPGQGAYEQFF. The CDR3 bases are TGTGCCAGCAGTTTACCGGGACAGGGGGCTTATGAGCAGTTCTTC.

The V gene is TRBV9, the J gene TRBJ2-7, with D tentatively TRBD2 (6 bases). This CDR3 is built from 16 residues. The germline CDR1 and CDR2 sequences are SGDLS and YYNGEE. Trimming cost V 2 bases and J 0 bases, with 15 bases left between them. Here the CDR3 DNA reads TGTGCCAGCAGCGTTTCCGGGACTTCGATCTCCTACGAGCAGTACTTC. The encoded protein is CASSVSGTSISYEQYF. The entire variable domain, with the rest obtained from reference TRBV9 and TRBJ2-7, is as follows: DSGVTQTPKHLITATGQRVTLRCSPRSGDLSVYWYQQSLDQGLQFLIQYYNGEERAKGNILERFSAQQFPDLHSELNLSSLELGDSALYFCASSVSGTSISYEQYFGPGTRLTVT.

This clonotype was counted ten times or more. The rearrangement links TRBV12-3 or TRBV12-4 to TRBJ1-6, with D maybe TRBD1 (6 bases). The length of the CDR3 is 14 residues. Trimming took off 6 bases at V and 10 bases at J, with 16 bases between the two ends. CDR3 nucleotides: TGTGCCAGCAGGACTGGAGGGGGTACGTCACCCCTCCACTTT. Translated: CASRTGGGTSPLHF.

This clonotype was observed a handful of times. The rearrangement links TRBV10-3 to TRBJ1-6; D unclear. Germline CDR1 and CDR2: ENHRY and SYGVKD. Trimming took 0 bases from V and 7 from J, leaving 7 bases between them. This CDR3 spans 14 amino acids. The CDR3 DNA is TGTGCCATCAGTGAGTCAACGGGGAATTCACCCCTCCACTTT. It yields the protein CAISESTGNSPLHF.

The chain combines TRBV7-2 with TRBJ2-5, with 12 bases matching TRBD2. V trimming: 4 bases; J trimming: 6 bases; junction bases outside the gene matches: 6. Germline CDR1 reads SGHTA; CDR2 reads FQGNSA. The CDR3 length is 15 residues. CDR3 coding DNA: TGTGCCAGCAGCTCCGCTAGCGGGGGGGCAAAGACCCAGTACTTC. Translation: CASSSASGGAKTQYF.

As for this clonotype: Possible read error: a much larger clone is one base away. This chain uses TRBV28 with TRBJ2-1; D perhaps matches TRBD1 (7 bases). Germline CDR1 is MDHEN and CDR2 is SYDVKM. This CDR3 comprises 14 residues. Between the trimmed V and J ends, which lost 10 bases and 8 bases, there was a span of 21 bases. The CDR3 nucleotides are TGTGCCACCCTCCGCCGGGGCAGGGGGGATGAGCAGTTCTTC. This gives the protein CATLRRGRGDEQFF.

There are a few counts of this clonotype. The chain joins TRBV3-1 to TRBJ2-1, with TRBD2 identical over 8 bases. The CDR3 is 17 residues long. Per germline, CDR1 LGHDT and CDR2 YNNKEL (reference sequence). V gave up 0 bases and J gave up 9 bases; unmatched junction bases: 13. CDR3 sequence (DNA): TGTGCCAGCAGCCAAGATATGGTAGCGGGATATCACACTGAGCAGTTCTTC. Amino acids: CASSQDMVAGYHTEQFF.

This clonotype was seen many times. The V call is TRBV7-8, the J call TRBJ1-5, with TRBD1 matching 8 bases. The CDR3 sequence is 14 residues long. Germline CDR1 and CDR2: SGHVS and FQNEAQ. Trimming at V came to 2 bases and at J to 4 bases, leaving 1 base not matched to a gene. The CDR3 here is CASSLNRGNQPQHF. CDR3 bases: TGTGCCAGCAGCTTAAACAGGGGGAATCAGCCCCAGCATTTT.

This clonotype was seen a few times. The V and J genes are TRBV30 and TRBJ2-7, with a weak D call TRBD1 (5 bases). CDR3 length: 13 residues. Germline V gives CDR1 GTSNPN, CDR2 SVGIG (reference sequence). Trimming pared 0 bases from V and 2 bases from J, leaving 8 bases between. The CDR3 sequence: CAWSVGHPYEQYF. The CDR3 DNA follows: TGTGCCTGGAGTGTTGGACACCCCTACGAGCAGTACTTC. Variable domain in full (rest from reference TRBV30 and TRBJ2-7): SQTIHQWPATLVQPVGSPLSLECTVEGTSNPNLYWYRQAAGRGLQLLFYSVGIGQISSEVPQNLSASRPQDRQFILSSKKLLLSDSGFYLCAWSVGHPYEQYFGPGTRLTVT.